This is a list of T cell receptor beta chains from one sample in a study of cytomegalovirus exposure and HLA in healthy donors. The table came from immunoSEQ multiplex PCR; TCRdb's copy has only in-frame clones and leaves some out. The data contain under 200,000 clones, about 73% of them singletons. Source material: PBMCs. Every receptor here comes from a woman aged 40 to 50 in good health and CMV-seronegative. Both conserved end residues are part of each CDR3. D genes are given only for firm matches. The listing skips clone size in some rows; elsewhere it reads once, few, many or a size class.

V: TRBV27; D: .; J: TRBJ2-7; size: .; CDR3: CASSLLGAHEQYF; DNA: TGTGCCAGCAGTTTACTGGGGGCCCACGAGCAGTACTTC
V: TRBV28; D: .; J: TRBJ2-7; size: .; CDR3: CASSSQGRSYEQYF; DNA: TGTGCCAGCAGTTCACAGGGTCGCTCCTACGAGCAGTACTTC
V: TRBV4-1; D: .; J: TRBJ1-2; size: .; CDR3: CASSQGQVVKNGYTF; DNA: TGCGCCAGCAGCCAAGGCCAGGTAGTAAAAAATGGCTACACCTTC
V: TRBV2; D: TRBD1; J: TRBJ2-2; size: .; CDR3: CASSALDRGTGELFF; DNA: TGTGCCAGCAGTGCCTTGGACAGGGGAACCGGGGAGCTGTTTTTT
V: TRBV10-3; D: .; J: TRBJ2-7; size: .; CDR3: CAISESRRPYEQYF; DNA: TGTGCCATCAGTGAGTCGAGGCGGCCCTACGAGCAGTACTTC
V: TRBV6-4; D: .; J: TRBJ2-2; size: once; CDR3: CASLTAGSGELFF; DNA: TGTGCCAGCCTTACCGCGGGGTCCGGGGAGCTGTTTTTT
V: TRBV11-2; D: TRBD2; J: TRBJ2-5; size: .; CDR3: CASSQVFTSGAQETQYF; DNA: TGTGCCAGCAGCCAAGTCTTTACTAGCGGGGCTCAAGAGACCCAGTACTTC
V: TRBV19; D: TRBD2; J: TRBJ2-3; size: .; CDR3: CASQLAGRADTQYF; DNA: TGTGCCAGCCAGCTAGCGGGGAGGGCAGATACGCAGTATTTT
V: TRBV11-3; D: .; J: TRBJ2-5; size: .; CDR3: CASSRRHGETQYF; DNA: TGTGCCAGCAGCCGCCGGCACGGGGAGACCCAGTACTTC
V: TRBV5-4; D: TRBD1; J: TRBJ2-1; size: .; CDR3: CASSSAKGAYNEQFF; DNA: TGTGCCAGCAGCTCCGCCAAGGGGGCATACAATGAGCAGTTCTTC
V: TRBV5-1; D: .; J: TRBJ1-5; size: .; CDR3: CASSTTISAGNQPQHF; DNA: TGCGCCAGCAGCACAACTATATCGGCGGGCAATCAGCCCCAGCATTTT